This T cell receptor (beta chain) comes out of a study of T-cell reconstitution after alpha-beta-depleted transplantation in children. Germline-derived CDR1 and CDR2 are MDHEN and SYDVKM. V gave up 3 bases and J gave up 0 bases, with 14 bases separating them. CDR3 length equals 16 residues. Unique molecular identifiers were used to barcode this TCRbeta library. A single record per CDR3 protein comes from TCRdb applying MiXCR to the PCR reads. The table lists about 240,000 distinct CDR3 sequences, more than 20% of them singletons, with about 2.6% in the top ten. On this clonotype itself: As yet, its antigen is unknown.

Study-wide results and limits: Alpha-beta T cells present about two months after transplant were reported to originate from several hundred expanded graft clones.

The sequenced sample was PBMCs, obtained before TCRalphabeta/CD19-depleted stem cell transplant. The sequence was collected from a girl aged 2 to 9 with Fanconi anemia, due to receive a stem cell transplant. This sequence joins TRBV28 and TRBJ1-1; no firm D call. CDR3 nucleotide sequence: TGTGCCAGCAGTTTGGTGGTCATGACCATGAACACTGAAGCTTTCTTT. Its translation: CASSLVVMTMNTEAFF.